Below, 4 T cell receptor beta chains from the same sample are listed, as sequenced in a study of blood T cell repertoires in COVID-19. Profiled with immunoSEQ multiplex PCR; TCRdb holds only in-frame clones, not every one. The top ten hold roughly 5.5% of the sample, which has 200,000 to 300,000 clones, 75% to 85% seen once. Sequencing input: peripheral blood. All receptors come from a human donor in a cohort sampled during active COVID-19.

The V call is TRBV7-3, the J call TRBJ2-7; 7 nucleotides line up with TRBD1. Trimming at V came to 2 bases and at J to 2 bases, leaving 6 bases not matched to a gene. From germline, CDR1 is SGHTA and CDR2 FQGTGA. This CDR3 is built from 15 residues. CDR3 sequence reads: CASSLSSDRAYEQYF. Here the CDR3 DNA reads TGTGCCAGCAGCTTATCCTCCGACAGGGCCTACGAGCAGTACTTC.

V usage is TRBV27 and J usage is TRBJ2-3, with TRBD1 matching 7 bases. There are 16 residues in the CDR3. The V segment lost 5 bases and the J segment 1 base; nucleotides outside the gene matches: 9. The germline gives CDR1 MNHEY, CDR2 SMNVEV (reference sequence). The CDR3 region is CASSPDRVRGTDTQYF. The CDR3 nucleotides read TGTGCCAGCAGTCCAGACAGGGTCCGGGGCACAGATACGCAGTATTTT.

The chain uses TRBV7-6 and TRBJ2-1; 11 nucleotides agree with TRBD1. This CDR3 has 16 residues. J gave up 7 bases and V 5 bases, and 10 bases lay outside the gene matches. CDR1 and CDR2 (germline): SGHVS, FNYEAQ. CDR3 region: CASSPRGDRGNNEQFF. DNA of the CDR3: TGTGCCAGCAGCCCTAGGGGGGACAGGGGGAATAATGAGCAGTTCTTC.

The V and J genes are TRBV28 and TRBJ2-5; a possible D gene is TRBD2 (6 bases). V lost 6 bases, J lost 0 bases, and 20 bases lay in between. CDR1 is MDHEN, CDR2 SYDVKM, per germline. The CDR3 is 17 amino acids. The CDR3 region has the DNA TGTGCCAGCAGACCCCTCGGAGTAGCGGCCTACCAAGAGACCCAGTACTTC. Protein product: CASRPLGVAAYQETQYF.